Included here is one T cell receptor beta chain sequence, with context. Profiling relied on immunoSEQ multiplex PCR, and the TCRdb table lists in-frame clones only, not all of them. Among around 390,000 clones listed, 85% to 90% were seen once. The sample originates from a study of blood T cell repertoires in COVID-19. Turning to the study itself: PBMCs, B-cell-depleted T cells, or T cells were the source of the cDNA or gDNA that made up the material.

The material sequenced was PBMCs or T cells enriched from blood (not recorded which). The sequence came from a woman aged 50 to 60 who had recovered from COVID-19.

The CDR3 is CASSKDRGVQPQHF. The CDR3 nucleotides are TGTGCCAGCAGCAAGGACAGGGGAGTCCAGCCCCAGCATTTT. The chain links TRBV28 to TRBJ1-5; TRBD1 aligns across 9 bases. Germline V gene data show CDR1 as MDHEN and CDR2 as SYDVKM. Trimming removed 6 bases from V and 7 bases from J; junction bases left unmatched: 7. The CDR3 loop spans 14 amino acids. Combining the CDR3 with reference TRBV28 and TRBJ1-5 gives the whole variable domain DVKVTQSSRYLVKRTGEKVFLECVQDMDHENMFWYRQDPGLGLRLIYFSYDVKMKEKGDIPEGYSVSREKKERFSLILESASTNQTSMYLCASSKDRGVQPQHFGDGTRLSIL.